This entry describes one TCR beta chain. Its antigen is still unknown. The sample belongs to a study of tumor-infiltrating lymphocytes in primary liver carcinoma. TCR beta cDNA was prepared out of around 460 ng total RNA by means of a constant-region primer. Slightly modified ARM-PCR served as the procedure for the TCR beta libraries. These libraries came from three rounds of nested multiplex PCR. In TCRdb, the multiplex PCR reads were re-called with MiXCR into one record per CDR3 protein. In the table there are about 35,000 distinct CDR3 sequences, roughly 70% of which are singletons. Whole-study results and caveats: The difference in top-250-clone fraction between tumors and blood was significant, favoring tumors (p = 0.039).

Starting material for RNA and DNA co-extraction consisted of about 17-34 mg of unsorted bulk tissue. Sequenced material: liver tumor tissue from sampling region 4. As for subset: tumor region T4, right-lateral pole. The clonotype was recovered from a man in his forties or fifties with primary liver carcinoma and hepatitis B virus infection.

The CDR3 DNA follows: TGTGCCAGAAGTCAAGGACAGGGAGTGAATACACCCCTCCACTTT. As protein: CARSQGQGVNTPLHF. The chain joins TRBV11-2 to TRBJ1-6; 8 bases are shared with TRBD1. Germline V gene data show CDR1 as SGHAT and CDR2 as FQNNGV. V lost 9 bases and J lost 11; bases outside the gene matches: 15. This CDR3 region has 15 residues.